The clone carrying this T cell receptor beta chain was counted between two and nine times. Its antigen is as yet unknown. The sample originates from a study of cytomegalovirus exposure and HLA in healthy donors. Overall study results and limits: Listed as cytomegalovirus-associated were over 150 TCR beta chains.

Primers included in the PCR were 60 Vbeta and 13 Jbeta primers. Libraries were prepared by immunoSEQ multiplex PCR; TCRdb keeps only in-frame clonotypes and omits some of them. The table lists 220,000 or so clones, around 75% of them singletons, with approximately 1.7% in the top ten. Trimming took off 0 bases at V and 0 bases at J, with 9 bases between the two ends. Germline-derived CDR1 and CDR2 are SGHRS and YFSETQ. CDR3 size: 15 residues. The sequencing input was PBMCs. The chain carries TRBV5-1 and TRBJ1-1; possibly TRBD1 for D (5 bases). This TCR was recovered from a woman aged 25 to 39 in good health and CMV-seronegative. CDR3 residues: CASSLGQGLNTEAFF. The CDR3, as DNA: TGCGCCAGCAGCTTGGGGCAGGGTCTGAACACTGAAGCTTTCTTT.